A selection of T cell receptor beta chains follows, all from one sample in a study of blood T cell repertoires in COVID-19. Sequencing used immunoSEQ multiplex PCR; TCRdb keeps in-frame clones, though not all of them. The sample shows 200,000 or so clones, 84% of them seen only once. The sequenced sample was peripheral blood. The receptor set was obtained from a man between 35 and 55 years old who had recovered from COVID-19. CDR3s include the opening cysteine and the closing phenylalanine or tryptophan. A D gene is named only where the DNA matches it firmly. Not all rows give a size; the values are once, few, many and, for expanded clones, a class.

V gene	D gene	J gene	clone size	CDR3 DNA	CDR3 protein
TRBV14	NA	TRBJ2-5	NA	TGTGCCAGCAGCCAAGTGGCGGCAGAGACCCAGTACTTC	CASSQVAAETQYF
TRBV5-1	TRBD1	TRBJ1-1	once	TGCGCCAGCAGCTTGGGGACAGGGGACACTGAAGCTTTCTTT	CASSLGTGDTEAFF
TRBV6-5	NA	TRBJ2-3	few	TGTGCCAGCAGCCGCGGAACGACCGGGGATACGCAGTATTTT	CASSRGTTGDTQYF
TRBV3-1/TRBV3-2	NA	TRBJ2-1	NA	TGTGCCAGCAGCCAAGAGATTAGCCATGGGCCCGGGGTGCAGTTCTTC	CASSQEISHGPGVQFF
TRBV9	TRBD1	TRBJ2-2	NA	TGTGCCAGCAGCGCAGCAGGGGGCGCGGGCGGGGAGCTGTTTTTT	CASSAAGGAGGELFF
TRBV5-4	NA	TRBJ2-7	NA	TGTGCCAGCAGCTTGCAAGGGGCCTACGAGCAGTACTTC	CASSLQGAYEQYF
TRBV30	NA	TRBJ2-5	once	TGTGCCTGGAGTGTGATGGGGGGAGATGGAGGAGAGACCCAGTACTTC	CAWSVMGGDGGETQYF
TRBV7-9	TRBD1	TRBJ2-1	NA	TGTGCCAGCAGCGGTGGGACAGGGGGCTACAATGAGCAGTTCTTC	CASSGGTGGYNEQFF
TRBV24-1	NA	TRBJ2-5	NA	TGTGCCACCAGTGATCTAGAGACCCAGTACTTC	CATSDLETQYF
TRBV10-3	NA	TRBJ1-1	few	TGTGCCATCAGTGCCGGGGTTAACACTGAAGCTTTCTTT	CAISAGVNTEAFF
TRBV18	TRBD2	TRBJ2-7	NA	TGTGCCAGCTCACCCCGGAGAGGGCCGGGACTAGCGGGAGAGTATGAGCAGTACTTC	CASSPRRGPGLAGEYEQYF
TRBV12-3/TRBV12-4	NA	TRBJ2-7	NA	TGTGCCAGCGGTCAGGGAGGAACCTACGAGCAGTACTTC	CASGQGGTYEQYF
TRBV11-3	NA	TRBJ2-7	NA	TGTGCCAGCAGCCATATTGCGGCTAGAGGTTCGGAGCAGTACTTC	CASSHIAARGSEQYF
TRBV3-1/TRBV3-2	NA	TRBJ1-2	NA	TGTGCCAGCAGCCAGGTTAGGGGGTATGGCTACACCTTC	CASSQVRGYGYTF
TRBV19	NA	TRBJ2-7	NA	TGTGCCAGTAGCCAAACTAGCTCTGGCCTCCACGAGCAGTACTTC	CASSQTSSGLHEQYF
TRBV9	TRBD1	TRBJ1-5	NA	TGTGCCAGCAGCACCGGGACAGGGGTACAGCCCCAGCATTTT	CASSTGTGVQPQHF
TRBV12-5	NA	TRBJ2-3	NA	TGTGCTAGTGGTTTGGAGACTAGGAGGGCTGTGACAGATACGCAGTATTTT	CASGLETRRAVTDTQYF
TRBV10-2	TRBD2	TRBJ2-2	NA	TGCGCCAGCAGTGACCCGGGGACTAGCGGGACCGGCACCGGGGAGCTGTTTTTT	CASSDPGTSGTGTGELFF
TRBV12-5	NA	TRBJ1-6	NA	TGTGCTAGTGGTTTGGAAACAGGGTCACCCCTCCACTTT	CASGLETGSPLHF
TRBV30	NA	TRBJ2-7	NA	TGTGCCTGGAGTGTACGGGGTGGCAGGGGATTCGAGCAGTACTTC	CAWSVRGGRGFEQYF
TRBV24-1	TRBD2	TRBJ2-1	NA	TGTGCCACCAGTGATTCACGGGCTAGCGGCTACAATGAGCAGTTCTTC	CATSDSRASGYNEQFF
TRBV28	NA	TRBJ1-1	NA	TGTGCCAGCAGCCCCGGTGGCGCCGGGGGGACTGAAGCTTTCTTT	CASSPGGAGGTEAFF
TRBV6-2/TRBV6-3	TRBD2	TRBJ2-1	NA	TGTGCCAGCAGTTGGCAGCGGGGGGGCCCCGATGAGCAGTTCTTC	CASSWQRGGPDEQFF